Below are 10 T cell receptor beta chains sequenced from a single sample in a study of T cell responses to AZD1222 COVID-19 vaccine. TCRdb's copy holds only in-frame clones and misses some; the assay was immunoSEQ multiplex PCR. The sample includes 42,000 or so clones, about 88% of them seen just once. Material: peripheral blood, obtained 28 days after the second dose of the MenACWY control vaccine. The receptor set was obtained from an adult who received the MenACWY meningococcal vaccine as a control.

J is TRBJ1-5 and V is TRBV19; tentatively, D is TRBD1 (5 bases). The CDR3 is 15 residues long. From germline, CDR1 is LNHDA and CDR2 SQIVND (reference sequence). With 7 bases removed from V and 7 bases from J, the gap between germline ends came to 20 bases. CDR3 sequence reads: CASILGTVIGQPQHF. The DNA for the CDR3 is TGTGCCAGTATCCTAGGGACGGTAATAGGACAGCCCCAGCATTTT.

This clone was counted only a few times. The CDR3 coding sequence is TGTGCCAGCAGTGGAGATCAGGGGGCGTTGGGGAATTCACCCCTCCACTTT. It encodes CASSGDQGALGNSPLHF. The chain recombines TRBV6-1 with TRBJ1-6; 8 bases are a match to TRBD1. With V trimmed by 4 bases and J by 7 bases, 12 bases remained unmatched. The CDR3 has 17 residues. Germline assignment: CDR1 MNHNS and CDR2 SASEGT.

The chain couples TRBV11-2 to TRBJ2-7; D remains ambiguous. Germline loops: CDR1 SGHAT, CDR2 FQNNGV. V lost 2 bases, J lost 0 bases, and 8 bases lay in between. The CDR3 extends over 14 amino acids. The CDR3 sequence: CASSLQVTSYEQYF. The DNA of the CDR3 is TGTGCCAGCAGCTTACAGGTAACCTCCTACGAGCAGTACTTC.

The chain carries TRBV5-6 and TRBJ2-3; D gene uncertain. CDR3 length equals 13 residues. V dropped 2 bases and J dropped 5 bases, with 9 bases sitting between them. Germline loops: CDR1 SGHDT, CDR2 YYEEEE. The CDR3 DNA is TGTGCCAGCAGCTTCCCGACCGTAGATACGCAGTATTTT. It translates to CASSFPTVDTQYF. The whole variable domain, filled in from reference TRBV5-6 and TRBJ2-3, reads DAGVTQSPTHLIKTRGQQVTLRCSPKSGHDTVSWYQQALGQGPQFIFQYYEEEERQRGNFPDRFSGHQFPNYSSELNVNALLLGDSALYLCASSFPTVDTQYFGPGTRLTVL.

The chain combines TRBV5-1 with TRBJ2-6, with 9 bases identical to TRBD1. The V and J ends lost 3 bases and 0 bases, in that order; junction bases with no gene match: 7. Looked up from germline, CDR1 is SGHRS and CDR2 is YFSETQ. There are 18 residues in the CDR3. This chain's CDR3 is CASSSRTGALSGANVLTF. CDR3 DNA sequence: TGCGCCAGCAGCTCCAGGACAGGGGCCCTCTCTGGGGCCAACGTCCTGACTTTC.

This chain joins TRBV30 and TRBJ1-2; D is unresolved. CDR1 is GTSNPN and CDR2 is SVGIG in the germline V gene (reference sequence). V dropped 1 base and J dropped 4 bases, with 13 bases sitting between them. The CDR3 has 14 residues. The CDR3 bases are TGTGCCTGGAGTGGCCGACTAGGTGGCTATGGCTACACCTTC. Amino acids: CAWSGRLGGYGYTF.

This clone was recorded once. The rearrangement uses TRBV4-2 and TRBJ2-1; D is undetermined. Germline V gene lookup returns CDR1 LGHNA and CDR2 YNFKEQ. The CDR3 totals 15 residues. V was clipped by 0 bases and J by 5 bases, with 11 bases between them. The CDR3 DNA reads as TGTGCCAGCAGCCAAGAGTGGACCTCTAACAATGAGCAGTTCTTC. Translating gives CASSQEWTSNNEQFF.

This clone appeared a single time. The V gene is TRBV5-1, the J gene TRBJ2-7; no firm D call. V lost 0 bases and J lost 1, with 8 bases in between. Germline V gene lookup returns CDR1 SGHRS and CDR2 YFSETQ. This CDR3 spans 14 amino acids. CDR3 amino acids: CASSLGGWSYEQYF. The DNA of the CDR3 is TGCGCCAGCAGCTTGGGGGGTTGGTCCTACGAGCAGTACTTC.

This clone was seen only once. The chain couples TRBV9 to TRBJ1-2, with 7 bases lining up with TRBD1. The CDR3 totals 15 residues. J lost 4 bases, V lost 3 bases, and 9 bases had no gene match. The V gene's germline CDR1 is SGDLS and CDR2 YYNGEE. CDR3 nucleotide sequence: TGTGCCAGCAGCGCCGAAGAGGACAGGCCCTATGGCTACACCTTC. This sequence encodes CASSAEEDRPYGYTF.

V and J are TRBV19 and TRBJ1-6; weak D call: TRBD1 (6 bases). V was clipped by 5 bases and J by 6 bases, with 14 bases between them. This CDR3 has 15 residues. Looked up from germline, CDR1 is LNHDA and CDR2 is SQIVND (reference sequence). The CDR3 loop is CASSSSRGRNSPLHF. For the CDR3, the DNA is TGTGCCAGTAGTTCGTCCAGGGGACGTAATTCACCCCTCCACTTT.